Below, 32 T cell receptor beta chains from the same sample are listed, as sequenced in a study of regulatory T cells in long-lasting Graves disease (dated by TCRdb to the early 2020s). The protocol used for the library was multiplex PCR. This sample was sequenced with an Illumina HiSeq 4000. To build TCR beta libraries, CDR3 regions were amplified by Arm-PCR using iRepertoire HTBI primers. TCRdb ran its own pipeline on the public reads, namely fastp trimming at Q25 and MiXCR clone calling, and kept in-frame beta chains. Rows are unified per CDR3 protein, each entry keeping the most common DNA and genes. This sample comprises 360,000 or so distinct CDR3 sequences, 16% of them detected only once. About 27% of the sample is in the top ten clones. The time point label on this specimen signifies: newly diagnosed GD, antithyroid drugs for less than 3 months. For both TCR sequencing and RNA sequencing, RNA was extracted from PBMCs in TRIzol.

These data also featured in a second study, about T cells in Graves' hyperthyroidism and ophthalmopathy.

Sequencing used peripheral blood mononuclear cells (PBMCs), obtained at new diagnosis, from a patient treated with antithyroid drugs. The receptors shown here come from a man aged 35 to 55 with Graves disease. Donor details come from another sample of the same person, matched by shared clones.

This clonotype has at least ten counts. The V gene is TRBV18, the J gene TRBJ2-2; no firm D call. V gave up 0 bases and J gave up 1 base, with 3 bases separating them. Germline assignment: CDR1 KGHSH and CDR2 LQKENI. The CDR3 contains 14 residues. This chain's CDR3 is CASSPPQNTGELFF. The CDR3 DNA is TGTGCCAGCTCACCACCCCAGAACACCGGGGAGCTGTTTTTT.

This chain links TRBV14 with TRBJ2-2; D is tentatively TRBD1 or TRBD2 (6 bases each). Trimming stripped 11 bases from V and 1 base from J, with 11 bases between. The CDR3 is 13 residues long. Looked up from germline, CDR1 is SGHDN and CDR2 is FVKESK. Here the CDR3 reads CAAGGENTGELFF. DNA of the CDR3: TGTGCCGCCGGGGGCGAGAACACCGGGGAGCTGTTTTTT.

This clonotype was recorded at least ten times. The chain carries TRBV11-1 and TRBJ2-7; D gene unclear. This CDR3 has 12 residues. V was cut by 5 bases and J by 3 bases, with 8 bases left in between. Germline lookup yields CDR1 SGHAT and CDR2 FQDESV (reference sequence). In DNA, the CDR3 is TGTGCCAGCAGCCACGATTTCTACGAGCAGTACTTC. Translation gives CASSHDFYEQYF. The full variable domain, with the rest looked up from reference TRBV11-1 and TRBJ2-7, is EAEVAQSPRYKITEKSQAVAFWCDPISGHATLYWYRQILGQGPELLVQFQDESVVDDSQLPKDRFSAERLKGVDSTLKIQPAELGDSAMYLCASSHDFYEQYFGPGTRLTVT.

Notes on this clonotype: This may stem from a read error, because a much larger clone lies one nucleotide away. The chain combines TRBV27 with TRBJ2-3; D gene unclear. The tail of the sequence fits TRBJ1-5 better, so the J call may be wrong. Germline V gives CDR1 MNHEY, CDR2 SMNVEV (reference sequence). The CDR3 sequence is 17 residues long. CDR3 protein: CASSFGLGAPGTDTQHF. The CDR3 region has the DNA TGTGCCAGCAGTTTTGGTTTGGGCGCCCCTGGCACAGATACGCAGCATTTT.

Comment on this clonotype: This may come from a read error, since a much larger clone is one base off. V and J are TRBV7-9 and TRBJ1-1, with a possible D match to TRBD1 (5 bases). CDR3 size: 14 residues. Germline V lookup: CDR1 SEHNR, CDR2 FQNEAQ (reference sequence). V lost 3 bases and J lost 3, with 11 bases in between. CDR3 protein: CASSLGGSYTEAFF. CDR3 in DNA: TGTGCCAGCAGCTTGGGGGGGAGCTACACTGAAGCTTTCTTT. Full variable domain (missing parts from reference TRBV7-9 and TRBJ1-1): DTGVSQNPRHKITKRGQNVTFRCDPISEHNRLYWYRQTLGQGPEFLTYFQNEAQLEKSRLLSDRFSAERPKGSFSTLEIQRTEQGDSAMYLCASSLGGSYTEAFFGQGTRLTVV.

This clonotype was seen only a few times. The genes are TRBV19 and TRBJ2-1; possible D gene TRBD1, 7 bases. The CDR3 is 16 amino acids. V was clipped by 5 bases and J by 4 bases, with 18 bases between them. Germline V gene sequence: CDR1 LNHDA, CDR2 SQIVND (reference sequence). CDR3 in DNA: TGTGCCAGTAGTTTCCGGCTCAGGGGGGAGTACAATGAGCAGTTCTTC. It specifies CASSFRLRGEYNEQFF.

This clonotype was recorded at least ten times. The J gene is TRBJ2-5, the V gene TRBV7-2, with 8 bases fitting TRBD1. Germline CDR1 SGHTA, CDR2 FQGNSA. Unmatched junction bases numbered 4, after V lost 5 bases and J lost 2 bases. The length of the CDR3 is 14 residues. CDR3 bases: TGTGCCAGCAGCAGGACAGGGACACAAGAGACCCAGTACTTC. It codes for CASSRTGTQETQYF.

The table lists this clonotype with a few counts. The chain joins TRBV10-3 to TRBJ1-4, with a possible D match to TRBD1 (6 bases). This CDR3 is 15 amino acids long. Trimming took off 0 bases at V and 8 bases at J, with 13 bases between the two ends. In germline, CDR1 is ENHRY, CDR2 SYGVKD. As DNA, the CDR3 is TGTGCCATCAGTGAGTCGCAGGGGAGGGCAGAAAAACTGTTTTTT. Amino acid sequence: CAISESQGRAEKLFF.

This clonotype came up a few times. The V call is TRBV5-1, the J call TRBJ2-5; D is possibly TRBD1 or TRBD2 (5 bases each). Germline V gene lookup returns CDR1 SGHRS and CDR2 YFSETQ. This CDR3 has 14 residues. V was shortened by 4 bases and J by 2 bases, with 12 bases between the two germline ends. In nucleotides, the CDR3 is TGCGCCAGCAGCCCCGACGGGGCTCAAGAGACCCAGTACTTC. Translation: CASSPDGAQETQYF.

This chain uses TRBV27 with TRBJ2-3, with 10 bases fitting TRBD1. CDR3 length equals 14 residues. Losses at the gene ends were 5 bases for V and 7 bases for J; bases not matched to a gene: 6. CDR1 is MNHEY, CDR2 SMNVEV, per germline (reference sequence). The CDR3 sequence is CASSPRDRGNTQYF. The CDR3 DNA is TGTGCCAGCAGTCCCCGGGACAGGGGAAATACGCAGTATTTT.

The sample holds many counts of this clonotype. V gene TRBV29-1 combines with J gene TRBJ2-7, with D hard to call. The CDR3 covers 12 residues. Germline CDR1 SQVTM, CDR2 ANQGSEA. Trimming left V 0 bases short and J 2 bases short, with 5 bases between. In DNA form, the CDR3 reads TGCAGCGTTGAAGACAAAACCTACGAGCAGTACTTC. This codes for CSVEDKTYEQYF.

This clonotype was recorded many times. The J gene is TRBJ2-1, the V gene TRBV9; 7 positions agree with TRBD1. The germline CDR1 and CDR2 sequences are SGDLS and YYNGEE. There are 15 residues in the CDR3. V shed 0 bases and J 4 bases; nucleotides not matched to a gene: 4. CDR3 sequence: CASSVDRGGYNEQFF. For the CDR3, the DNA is TGTGCCAGCAGCGTAGACAGGGGCGGGTACAATGAGCAGTTCTTC.

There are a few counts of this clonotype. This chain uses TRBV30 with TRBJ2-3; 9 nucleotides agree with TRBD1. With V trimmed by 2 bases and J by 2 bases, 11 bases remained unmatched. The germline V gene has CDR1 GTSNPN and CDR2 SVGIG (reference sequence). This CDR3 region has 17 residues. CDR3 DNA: TGTGCCTGGAGTCTCACCGGGACAGGGAGGTCCACAGATACGCAGTATTTT. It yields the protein CAWSLTGTGRSTDTQYF.

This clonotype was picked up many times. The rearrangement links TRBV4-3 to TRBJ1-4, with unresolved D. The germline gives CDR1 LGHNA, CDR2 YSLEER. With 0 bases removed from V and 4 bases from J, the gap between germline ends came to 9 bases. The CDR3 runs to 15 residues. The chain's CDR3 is CASSQDSLNNEKLFF. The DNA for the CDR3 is TGCGCCAGCAGCCAAGATAGTTTAAATAATGAAAAACTGTTTTTT.

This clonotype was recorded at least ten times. The CDR3 loop reads CASSSATLAGADTQYF. The CDR3, as DNA: TGTGCCAGCAGCTCCGCCACACTAGCGGGGGCAGATACGCAGTATTTT. This chain connects TRBV11-2 to TRBJ2-3; 11 positions agree with TRBD2. The CDR3 extends over 16 amino acids. Germline V lookup: CDR1 SGHAT, CDR2 FQNNGV. V lost 4 bases to trimming and J lost 4 bases; unmatched junction nucleotides: 7.

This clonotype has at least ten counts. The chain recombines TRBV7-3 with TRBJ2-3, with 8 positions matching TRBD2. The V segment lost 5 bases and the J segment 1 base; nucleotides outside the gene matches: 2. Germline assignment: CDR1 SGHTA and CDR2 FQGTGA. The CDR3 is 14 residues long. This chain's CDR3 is CASSVSGGTDTQYF. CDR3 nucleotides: TGTGCCAGCAGCGTTAGCGGGGGCACAGATACGCAGTATTTT.

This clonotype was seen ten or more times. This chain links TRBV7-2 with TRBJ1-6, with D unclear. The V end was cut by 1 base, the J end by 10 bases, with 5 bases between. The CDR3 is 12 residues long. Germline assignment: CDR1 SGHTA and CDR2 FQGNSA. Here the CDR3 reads CASSLEYSPLHF. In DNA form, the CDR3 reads TGTGCCAGCAGCTTAGAGTACTCACCCCTCCACTTT.

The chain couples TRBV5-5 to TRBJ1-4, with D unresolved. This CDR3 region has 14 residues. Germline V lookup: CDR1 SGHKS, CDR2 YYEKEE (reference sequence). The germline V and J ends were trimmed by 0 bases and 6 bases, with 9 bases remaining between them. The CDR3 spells CASSLVRADEKLFF. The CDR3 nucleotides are TGTGCCAGCAGCTTGGTGCGCGCGGATGAAAAACTGTTTTTT.

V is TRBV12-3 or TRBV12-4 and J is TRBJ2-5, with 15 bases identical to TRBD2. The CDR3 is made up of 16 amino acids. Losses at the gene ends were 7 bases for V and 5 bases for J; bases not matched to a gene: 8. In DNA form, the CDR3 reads TGTGCCAGCACACCGGGACTAGCGGGGGGCCTGGAGACCCAGTACTTC. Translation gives CASTPGLAGGLETQYF.

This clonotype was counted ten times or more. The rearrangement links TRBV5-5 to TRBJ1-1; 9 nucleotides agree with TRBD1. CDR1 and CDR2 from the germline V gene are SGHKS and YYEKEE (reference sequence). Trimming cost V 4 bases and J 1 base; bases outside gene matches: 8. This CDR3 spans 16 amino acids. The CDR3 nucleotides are TGTGCCAGCAGCCCCGGCTGGGGACAGGGGAACACTGAAGCTTTCTTT. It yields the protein CASSPGWGQGNTEAFF.

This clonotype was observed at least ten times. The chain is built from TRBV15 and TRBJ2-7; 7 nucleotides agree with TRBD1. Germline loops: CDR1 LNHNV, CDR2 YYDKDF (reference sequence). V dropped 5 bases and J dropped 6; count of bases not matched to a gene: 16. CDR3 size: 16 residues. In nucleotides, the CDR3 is TGTGCCACCAGCGCCGGGATGGTAGGGGGCCCTTTCGAGCAGTACTTC. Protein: CATSAGMVGGPFEQYF.

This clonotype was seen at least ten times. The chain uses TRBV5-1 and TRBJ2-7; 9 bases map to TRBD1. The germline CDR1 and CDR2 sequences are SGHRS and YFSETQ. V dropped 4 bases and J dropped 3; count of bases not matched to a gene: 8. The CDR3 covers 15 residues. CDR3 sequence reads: CASSRNPGQGYEQYF. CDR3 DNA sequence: TGCGCCAGCAGCAGGAATCCGGGACAGGGCTACGAGCAGTACTTC.

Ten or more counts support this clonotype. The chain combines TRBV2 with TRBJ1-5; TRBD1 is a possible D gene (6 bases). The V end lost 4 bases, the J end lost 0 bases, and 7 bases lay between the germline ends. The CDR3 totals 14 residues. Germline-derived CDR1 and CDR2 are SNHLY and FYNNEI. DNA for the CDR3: TGTGCCAGCAGTGGGGGGCCTAGCAATCAGCCCCAGCATTTT. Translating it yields CASSGGPSNQPQHF. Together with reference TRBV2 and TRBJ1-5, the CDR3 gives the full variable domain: EPEVTQTPSHQVTQMGQEVILRCVPISNHLYFYWYRQILGQKVEFLVSFYNNEISEKSEIFDDQFSVERPDGSNFTLKIRSTKLEDSAMYFCASSGGPSNQPQHFGDGTRLSIL.

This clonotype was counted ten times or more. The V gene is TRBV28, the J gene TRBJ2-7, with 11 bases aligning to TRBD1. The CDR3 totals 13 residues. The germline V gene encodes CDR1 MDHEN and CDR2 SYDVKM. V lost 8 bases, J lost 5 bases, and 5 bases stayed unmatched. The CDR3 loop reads CASRGQGVHEQYF. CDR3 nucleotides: TGTGCCAGCCGGGGACAGGGGGTCCACGAGCAGTACTTC.

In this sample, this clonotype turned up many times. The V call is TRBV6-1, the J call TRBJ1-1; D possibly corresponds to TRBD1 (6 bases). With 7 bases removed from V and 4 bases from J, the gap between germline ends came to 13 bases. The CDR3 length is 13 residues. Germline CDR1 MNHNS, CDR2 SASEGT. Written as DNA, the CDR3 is TGTGCCAGCAAAGTGGACAGCAGCACTGAAGCTTTCTTT. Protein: CASKVDSSTEAFF.

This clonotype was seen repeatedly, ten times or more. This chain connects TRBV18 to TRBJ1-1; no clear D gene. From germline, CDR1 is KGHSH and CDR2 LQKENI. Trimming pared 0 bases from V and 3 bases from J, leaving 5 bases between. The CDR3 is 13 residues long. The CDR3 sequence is CASSPPGDTEAFF. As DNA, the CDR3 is TGTGCCAGCTCACCACCGGGAGACACTGAAGCTTTCTTT. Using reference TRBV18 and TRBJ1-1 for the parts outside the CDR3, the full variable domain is NAGVMQNPRHLVRRRGQEARLRCSPMKGHSHVYWYRQLPEEGLKFMVYLQKENIIDESGMPKERFSAEFPKEGPSILRIQQVVRGDSAAYFCASSPPGDTEAFFGQGTRLTVV.

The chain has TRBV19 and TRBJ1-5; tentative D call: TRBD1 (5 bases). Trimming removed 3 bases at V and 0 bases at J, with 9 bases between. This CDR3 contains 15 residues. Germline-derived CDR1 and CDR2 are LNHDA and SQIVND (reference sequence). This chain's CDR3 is CASSMWGSSNQPQHF. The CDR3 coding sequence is TGTGCCAGTAGTATGTGGGGGAGTAGCAATCAGCCCCAGCATTTT.

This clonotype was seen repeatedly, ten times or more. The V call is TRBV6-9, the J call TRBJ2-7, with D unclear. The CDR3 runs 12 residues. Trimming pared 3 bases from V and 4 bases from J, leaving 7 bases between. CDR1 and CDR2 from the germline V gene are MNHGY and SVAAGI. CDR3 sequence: CASSYAVYEQYF. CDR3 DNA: TGTGCCAGCAGTTACGCAGTTTACGAGCAGTACTTC.

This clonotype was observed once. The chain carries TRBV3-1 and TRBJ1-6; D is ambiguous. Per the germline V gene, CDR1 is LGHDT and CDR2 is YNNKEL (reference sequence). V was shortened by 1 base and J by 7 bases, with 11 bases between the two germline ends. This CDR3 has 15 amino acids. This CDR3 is CASSQGFTGNSPLHF. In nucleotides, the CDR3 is TGTGCCAGCAGCCAAGGGTTCACGGGGAATTCACCCCTCCACTTT.

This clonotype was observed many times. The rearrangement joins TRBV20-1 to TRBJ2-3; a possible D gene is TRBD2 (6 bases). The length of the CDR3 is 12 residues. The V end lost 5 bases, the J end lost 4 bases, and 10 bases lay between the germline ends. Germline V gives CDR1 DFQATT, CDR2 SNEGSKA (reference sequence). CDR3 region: CSALGLADTQYF. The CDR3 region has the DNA TGCAGTGCTTTGGGACTCGCAGATACGCAGTATTTT.

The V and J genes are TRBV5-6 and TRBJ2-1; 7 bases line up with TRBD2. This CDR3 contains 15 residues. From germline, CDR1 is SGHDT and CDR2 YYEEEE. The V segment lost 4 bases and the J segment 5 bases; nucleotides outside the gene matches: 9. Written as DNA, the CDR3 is TGTGCCAGCAGCGTCGGGATAGCGGGCCACAATGAGCAGTTCTTC. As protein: CASSVGIAGHNEQFF.

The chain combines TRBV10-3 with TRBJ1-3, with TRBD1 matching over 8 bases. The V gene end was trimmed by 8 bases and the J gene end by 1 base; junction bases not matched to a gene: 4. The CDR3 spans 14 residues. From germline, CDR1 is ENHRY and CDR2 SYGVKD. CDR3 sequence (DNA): TGTGCCATCGGACAGGGCCAGTCTGGAAACACCATATATTTT. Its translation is CAIGQGQSGNTIYF.